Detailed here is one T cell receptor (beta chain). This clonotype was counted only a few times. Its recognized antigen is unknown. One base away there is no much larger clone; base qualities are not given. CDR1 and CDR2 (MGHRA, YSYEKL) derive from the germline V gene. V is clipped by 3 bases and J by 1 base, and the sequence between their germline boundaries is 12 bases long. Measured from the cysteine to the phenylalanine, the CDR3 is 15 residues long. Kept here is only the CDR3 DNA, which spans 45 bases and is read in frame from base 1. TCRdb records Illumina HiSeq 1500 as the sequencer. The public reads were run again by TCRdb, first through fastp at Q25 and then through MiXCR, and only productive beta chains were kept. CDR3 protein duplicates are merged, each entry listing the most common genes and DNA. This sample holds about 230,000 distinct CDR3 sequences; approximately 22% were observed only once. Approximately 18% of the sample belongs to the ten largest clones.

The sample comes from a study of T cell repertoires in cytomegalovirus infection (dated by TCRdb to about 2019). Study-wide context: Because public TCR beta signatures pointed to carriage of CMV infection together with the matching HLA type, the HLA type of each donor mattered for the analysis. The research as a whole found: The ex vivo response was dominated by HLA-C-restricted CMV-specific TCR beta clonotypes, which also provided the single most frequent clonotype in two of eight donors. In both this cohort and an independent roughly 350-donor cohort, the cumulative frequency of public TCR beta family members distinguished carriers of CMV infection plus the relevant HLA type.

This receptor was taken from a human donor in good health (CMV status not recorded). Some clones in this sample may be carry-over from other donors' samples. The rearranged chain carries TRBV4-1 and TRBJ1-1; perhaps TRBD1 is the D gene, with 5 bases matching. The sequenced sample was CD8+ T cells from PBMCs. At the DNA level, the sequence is TGCGCCAGCAGCCAGTCGGACACCCAGAACACTGAAGCTTTCTTT. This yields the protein CASSQSDTQNTEAFF.